Shown below are 27 T cell receptor beta chains from a single sample sequenced in a study of T cell repertoires in cytomegalovirus infection. TCRdb passed the reads through MiXCR, listing each CDR3 protein once. The sample carries around 120,000 distinct CDR3 sequences, more than 7% recorded once. Material for sequencing was PBMCs. The receptors come from a human donor in good health (CMV status not recorded). Some clones in this sample may be carry-over from other donors' samples.

The rearrangement uses TRBV7-9 and TRBJ1-2; TRBD1 matches 9 bases. Germline lookup yields CDR1 SEHNR and CDR2 FQNEAQ (reference sequence). V gave up 4 bases and J gave up 4 bases; unmatched junction bases: 10. The CDR3 loop spans 16 amino acids. For the CDR3, the DNA is TGTGCCAGCAGCTCCACGACAGGGGGTCGGATCTATGGCTACACCTTC. It is translated as CASSSTTGGRIYGYTF.

This clonotype has only a few counts. The chain employs TRBV20-1 and TRBJ1-2, with 9 nucleotides matching TRBD1. This CDR3 contains 14 residues. Germline assignment: CDR1 DFQATT and CDR2 SNEGSKA (reference sequence). V shed 6 bases, J shed 4 bases, and the junction held 9 bases outside the gene matches. The CDR3 spells CSAPPGQGVYGYTF. The CDR3 DNA reads as TGCAGTGCCCCCCCGGGACAGGGAGTCTATGGCTACACCTTC.

The chain employs TRBV2 and TRBJ2-3; 8 nucleotides match TRBD1. CDR1 and CDR2 (germline): SNHLY, FYNNEI. This CDR3 spans 14 amino acids. Trimming at V came to 6 bases and at J to 5 bases, leaving 7 bases not matched to a gene. This chain's CDR3 is CASSQRQGIDTQYF. The CDR3 nucleotides are TGTGCCAGCAGCCAAAGACAGGGGATAGATACGCAGTATTTT.

This clonotype occurred many times. The rearrangement joins TRBV11-2 to TRBJ2-7; TRBD1 aligns across 9 bases. V dropped 5 bases and J dropped 5; count of bases not matched to a gene: 10. Per the germline V gene, CDR1 is SGHAT and CDR2 is FQNNGV. The CDR3 extends over 15 amino acids. CDR3 in DNA: TGTGCCAGCAGCCTTACCGGGACAGGGTGGAACGAGCAGTACTTC. Amino acids: CASSLTGTGWNEQYF. The full variable domain, in which reference TRBV11-2 and TRBJ2-7 provide the parts outside the CDR3, is EAGVAQSPRYKIIEKRQSVAFWCNPISGHATLYWYQQILGQGPKLLIQFQNNGVVDDSQLPKDRFSAERLKGVDSTLKIQPAKLEDSAVYLCASSLTGTGWNEQYFGPGTRLTVT.

The rearrangement joins TRBV5-1 to TRBJ2-5, with 11 bases matching TRBD1. CDR1 is SGHRS and CDR2 is YFSETQ in the germline V gene. CDR3 length: 22 amino acids. Losses at the gene ends were 4 bases for V and 2 bases for J; bases not matched to a gene: 25. CDR3 in amino acids: CASSTGGRTGGVLSILQETQYF. The CDR3 DNA sequence: TGCGCCAGCAGCACCGGTGGCCGGACAGGGGGCGTTCTGTCGATCCTACAAGAGACCCAGTACTTC. Complete variable domain (other parts from reference TRBV5-1 and TRBJ2-5): KAGVTQTPRYLIKTRGQQVTLSCSPISGHRSVSWYQQTPGQGLQFLFEYFSETQRNKGNFPGRFSGRQFSNSRSEMNVSTLELGDSALYLCASSTGGRTGGVLSILQETQYFGPGTRLLVL.

At least ten counts were recorded for this clonotype. The chain couples TRBV29-1 to TRBJ1-2; D gene ambiguous. Germline-derived CDR1 and CDR2 are SQVTM and ANQGSEA. The CDR3 runs to 15 residues. V was cut by 3 bases and J by 2 bases, with 16 bases left in between. The CDR3 sequence: CSVDRQQRMNYGYTF. CDR3 coding DNA: TGCAGCGTTGATAGGCAGCAGAGAATGAACTATGGCTACACCTTC.

This rearrangement joins TRBV20-1 to TRBJ2-1; TRBD2 agrees at 10 bases. Germline-derived CDR1 and CDR2 are DFQATT and SNEGSKA (reference sequence). The CDR3 length is 15 residues. Trimming removed 6 bases from V and 9 bases from J; junction bases left unmatched: 14. As DNA, the CDR3 is TGCAGTGCCGATCGGCTAGCGGGGGTTACCGGTGAGCAGTTCTTC. It codes for CSADRLAGVTGEQFF.

This clonotype was picked up many times. This chain uses TRBV7-8 with TRBJ1-1, with D possibly being TRBD1 (5 bases). The CDR3 loop spans 13 amino acids. Trimming took off 1 base at V and 4 bases at J, with 7 bases between the two ends. Germline values: CDR1 SGHVS, CDR2 FQNEAQ. CDR3 sequence reads: CASSLGGGTEAFF. The CDR3, as DNA: TGTGCCAGCAGCTTAGGGGGGGGCACTGAAGCTTTCTTT.

Many counts were recorded for this clonotype. This chain links TRBV12-3 or TRBV12-4 with TRBJ2-1; 8 bases are a match to TRBD1. The length of the CDR3 is 20 residues. With 5 bases clipped from V and 0 bases from J, the junction kept 18 bases outside the gene matches. For the CDR3, the DNA is TGTGCCAGCAGTACCCCGGACAGGGAAACTGACTTTAGCTCCTACAATGAGCAGTTCTTC. As protein: CASSTPDRETDFSSYNEQFF.

This clonotype was found many times. V is TRBV28 and J is TRBJ1-6; D may be TRBD1 (6 bases). Deletions cut 3 bases from V and 7 bases from J, with 19 bases between. The CDR3 consists of 17 residues. Germline V gives CDR1 MDHEN, CDR2 SYDVKM. The CDR3 protein is CASSLAGGTTANSPLHF. The CDR3 DNA is TGTGCCAGCAGTTTGGCCGGCGGGACAACCGCCAATTCACCCCTCCACTTT.

This clonotype was recorded many times. The rearrangement links TRBV4-1 to TRBJ2-2, with 9 bases matching TRBD2. J was trimmed by 4 bases and V by 4 bases; bases with no gene match: 10. The length of the CDR3 is 17 residues. Germline lookup yields CDR1 MGHRA and CDR2 YSYEKL. The CDR3 sequence: CASSRLAGGLGTGELFF. CDR3 coding DNA: TGCGCCAGCAGCCGGTTGGCGGGGGGGCTCGGCACCGGGGAGCTGTTTTTT.

This clonotype was counted many times. The CDR3 DNA reads as TGTGCCATCAGTGAGGGGAGCAATCAGCCCCAGCATTTT. As protein: CAISEGSNQPQHF. The chain combines TRBV10-3 with TRBJ1-5, with D unclear. CDR1 ENHRY and CDR2 SYGVKD come from the germline V gene. CDR3 length equals 13 residues. V dropped 2 bases and J dropped 1 base, with 3 bases sitting between them.

This clonotype has a count of ten or more. The genes are TRBV6-2 or TRBV6-3 and TRBJ2-7; D may be TRBD1 (6 bases). Germline V gives CDR1 MNHEY, CDR2 SVGEGT. Trimming removed 7 bases from V and 13 bases from J, with 17 bases in between. This CDR3 spans 11 amino acids. CDR3 DNA sequence: TGTGCCAGCACCCCGGGCGGACAGTTATACTTC. Encoded protein: CASTPGGQLYF.

This clonotype is a singleton in its sample. A clone one base away is much larger, so this may be a read error. This likely comes from a read error, as the CDR3 has no conserved phenylalanine or tryptophan at its end. The rearrangement joins TRBV20-1 to TRBJ1-1, with unresolved D. Trimming took 0 bases from V and 10 from J, leaving 12 bases between them. The CDR3 consists of 12 residues. Germline V gene lookup returns CDR1 DFQATT and CDR2 SNEGSKA (reference sequence). CDR3 DNA sequence: TGCAGTGCTAGAGATCCAGGCCCAACAGCTTTCTCT. It is translated as CSARDPGPTAFS.

The chain's CDR3 is CASTLKQNYGYTF. Written as DNA, the CDR3 is TGTGCCAGCACCCTTAAACAGAACTATGGCTACACCTTC. The chain has TRBV28 and TRBJ1-2; D call uncertain. CDR1 MDHEN and CDR2 SYDVKM come from the germline V gene. This CDR3 has 13 amino acids. The germline V and J ends were trimmed by 7 bases and 2 bases, with 11 bases remaining between them.

This clonotype occurred many times. The chain couples TRBV12-3 or TRBV12-4 to TRBJ1-1; 7 positions match TRBD1. The junction had 9 bases not matched to a gene; V was cut back by 6 bases and J by 2 bases. This CDR3 is 15 amino acids long. The CDR3 nucleotides read TGTGCCAGCAGCCCAAACAGGGGAGGAAACACTGAAGCTTTCTTT. This translates into CASSPNRGGNTEAFF.

In this sample, this clonotype turned up many times. This chain uses TRBV7-8 with TRBJ2-6, with D uncertain. V was trimmed by 4 bases and J by 0 bases, leaving 13 bases between them. The germline gives CDR1 SGHVS, CDR2 FQNEAQ. The CDR3 is 17 residues long. The CDR3: CASSSHDGDSGANVLTF. For the CDR3, the DNA is TGTGCCAGCAGCTCGCATGATGGGGACTCTGGGGCCAACGTCCTGACTTTC. The entire variable domain, with the rest obtained from reference TRBV7-8 and TRBJ2-6, is as follows: GAGVSQSPRYKVAKRGQDVALRCDPISGHVSLFWYQQALGQGPEFLTYFQNEAQLDKSGLPSDRFFAERPEGSVSTLKIQRTQQEDSAVYLCASSSHDGDSGANVLTFGAGSRLTVL.

There are many counts of this clonotype. The V gene is TRBV10-3, the J gene TRBJ2-3; no clear D. The CDR3 has 15 residues. Trimming cost V 0 bases and J 2 bases, with 9 bases left between them. Germline lookup yields CDR1 ENHRY and CDR2 SYGVKD. CDR3 nucleotides: TGTGCCATCAGTGAGTCGTTTGCGGACACAGATACGCAGTATTTT. This translates into CAISESFADTDTQYF.

This clonotype was detected many times. This chain joins TRBV12-3 or TRBV12-4 and TRBJ2-7, with a weak D call TRBD1 (5 bases). The CDR3 runs 15 residues. V was clipped by 6 bases and J by 2 bases, with 17 bases between them. CDR3 amino acids: CASSPTKGSPYEQYF. CDR3 DNA: TGTGCCAGCAGCCCTACCAAGGGGTCCCCCTACGAGCAGTACTTC.

This clonotype was recorded at least ten times. The rearrangement links TRBV6-1 to TRBJ1-5, with D possibly matching TRBD1 (5 bases). V was clipped by 6 bases and J by 0 bases, with 12 bases between them. The V gene's germline CDR1 is MNHNS and CDR2 SASEGT. The length of the CDR3 is 15 residues. The CDR3 region is CASRDRQYSNQPQHF. The CDR3 nucleotides read TGTGCCAGCAGAGACCGACAGTATAGCAATCAGCCCCAGCATTTT.

In this sample, this clonotype turned up a few times. The V call is TRBV18, the J call TRBJ1-3; TRBD1 is a possible D gene (6 bases). CDR1 and CDR2 (germline): KGHSH, LQKENI. V lost 2 bases to trimming and J lost 0 bases, with 8 bases between them. This CDR3 region has 15 residues. The CDR3 sequence is CASSPEGGSGNTIYF. CDR3 nucleotides: TGTGCCAGCTCACCAGAGGGGGGCTCTGGAAACACCATATATTTT.

The genes are TRBV10-3 and TRBJ1-2; 12 bases are a match to TRBD1. With 7 bases clipped from V and 5 bases from J, the junction kept 14 bases outside the gene matches. This CDR3 contains 17 residues. CDR1 and CDR2 from the germline V gene are ENHRY and SYGVKD. CDR3 protein: CAITTGTGGRSVYGYTF. CDR3 coding DNA: TGTGCCATCACTACCGGGACAGGGGGCCGATCCGTGTATGGCTACACCTTC.

This clonotype was seen ten or more times. The CDR3 here is CASSPHRGRTEAFF. DNA for the CDR3: TGCGCCAGCAGCCCCCATAGGGGTCGTACTGAAGCTTTCTTT. The rearrangement links TRBV4-1 to TRBJ1-1; weak D call: TRBD1 (5 bases). This CDR3 is 14 amino acids long. With 4 bases removed from V and 5 bases from J, the gap between germline ends came to 14 bases. The germline V gene encodes CDR1 MGHRA and CDR2 YSYEKL.

The sample holds many counts of this clonotype. Written as DNA, the CDR3 is TGTGCCAGCAGAATAGACAGGGGGCTAAACACTGAAGCTTTCTTT. Translating it yields CASRIDRGLNTEAFF. The chain employs TRBV7-2 and TRBJ1-1; TRBD1 matches 10 bases. The CDR3 is 15 amino acids. V shed 6 bases and J 2 bases; nucleotides not matched to a gene: 6. CDR1 is SGHTA and CDR2 is FQGNSA in the germline V gene. The full variable domain, completed using reference TRBV7-2 and TRBJ1-1, is GAGVSQSPSNKVTEKGKDVELRCDPISGHTALYWYRQSLGQGLEFLIYFQGNSAPDKSGLPSDRFSAERTGGSVSTLTIQRTQQEDSAVYLCASRIDRGLNTEAFFGQGTRLTVV.

This clonotype was picked up many times. V and J are TRBV5-6 and TRBJ2-7; a weak D match, TRBD1 (5 bases). CDR1 and CDR2 (germline): SGHDT, YYEEEE. This CDR3 has 13 amino acids. Trimming shortened V by 0 bases and J by 3 bases, and 7 bases separated the two germline ends. This CDR3 is CASSLAGIYEQYF. The CDR3 DNA follows: TGTGCCAGCAGCTTGGCAGGGATCTACGAGCAGTACTTC.

The chain recombines TRBV29-1 with TRBJ2-3, with TRBD2 as a possible D gene (5 bases). The CDR3 covers 12 residues. Trimming took 6 bases from V and 5 from J, leaving 12 bases between them. Per the germline V gene, CDR1 is SQVTM and CDR2 is ANQGSEA. CDR3 sequence reads: CSVGISGDTQYF. As DNA, the CDR3 is TGCAGCGTCGGGATAAGCGGAGATACGCAGTATTTT.

This clonotype was seen ten or more times. The chain joins TRBV4-2 to TRBJ2-1, with 8 bases aligning to TRBD1. This CDR3 has 12 residues. Germline V gives CDR1 LGHNA, CDR2 YNFKEQ. V was pared by 4 bases and J by 9 bases, with 2 bases of the junction left unmatched. CDR3 DNA sequence: TGTGCCAGCAGCCTCGACAGGGGTGAGCAGTTCTTC. Translating gives CASSLDRGEQFF.